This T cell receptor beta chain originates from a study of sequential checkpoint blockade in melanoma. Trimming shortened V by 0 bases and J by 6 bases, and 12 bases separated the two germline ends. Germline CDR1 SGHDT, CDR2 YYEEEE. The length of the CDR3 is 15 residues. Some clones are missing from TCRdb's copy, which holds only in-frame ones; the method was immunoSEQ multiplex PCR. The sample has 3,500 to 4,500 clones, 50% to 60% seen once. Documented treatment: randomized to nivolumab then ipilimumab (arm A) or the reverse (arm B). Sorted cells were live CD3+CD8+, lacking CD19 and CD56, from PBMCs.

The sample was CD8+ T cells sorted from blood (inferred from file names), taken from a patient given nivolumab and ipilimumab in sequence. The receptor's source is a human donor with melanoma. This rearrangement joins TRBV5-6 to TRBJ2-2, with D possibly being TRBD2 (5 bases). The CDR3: CASSLVAEVAGELFF. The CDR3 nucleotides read TGTGCCAGCAGCTTGGTCGCGGAGGTAGCCGGGGAGCTGTTTTTT.